The 10 T cell receptor beta chains below all came from one sample that was sequenced in a study of blood T cell repertoires in COVID-19. TCRdb keeps only in-frame clones here, not all; method: immunoSEQ multiplex PCR. This table holds about 190,000 clones, around 88% found once. Material: PBMCs or T cells enriched from blood (not recorded which). Receptor source: a man aged 35-49 years with acute COVID-19.

The CDR3 protein is CASSQDPKGLADFSYEQYF. The CDR3 nucleotides read TGCGCCAGCAGCCAAGATCCGAAGGGACTAGCGGATTTCTCCTACGAGCAGTACTTC. The V call is TRBV4-3, the J call TRBJ2-7, with 11 bases fitting TRBD2. The CDR3 has 19 amino acids. The V segment lost 0 bases and the J segment 0 bases; nucleotides outside the gene matches: 10. Germline values: CDR1 LGHNA, CDR2 YSLEER.

This rearrangement joins TRBV29-1 to TRBJ2-5, with 9 bases aligning to TRBD2. The germline V gene encodes CDR1 SQVTM and CDR2 ANQGSEA. After removal of 6 bases from V and 3 bases from J, the junction contained 8 bases not matched to a gene. CDR3 length: 14 residues. Here the CDR3 reads CSVWGSGRKETQYF. CDR3 coding DNA: TGCAGCGTATGGGGTAGCGGGAGAAAAGAGACCCAGTACTTC.

This sequence joins TRBV5-1 and TRBJ2-1, with unresolved D. The CDR3 has 14 amino acids. Trimming removed 4 bases at V and 8 bases at J, with 16 bases between. Germline V gives CDR1 SGHRS, CDR2 YFSETQ. CDR3 in amino acids: CASSLLGSADEQFF. The CDR3 region has the DNA TGCGCCAGCAGCCTGCTCGGGTCAGCCGATGAGCAGTTCTTC.

V usage is TRBV24-1 and J usage is TRBJ1-2, with D possibly being TRBD1 (6 bases). V lost 5 bases to trimming and J lost 5 bases, with 11 bases between them. CDR3 length equals 13 residues. CDR1 and CDR2 from the germline V gene are KGHDR and SFDVKD. Here the CDR3 reads CATSAQTGYGYTF. In DNA form, the CDR3 reads TGTGCCACCAGTGCCCAGACAGGTTATGGCTACACCTTC.

The rearrangement links TRBV7-3 to TRBJ2-1, with D possibly being TRBD2 (6 bases). The V end was cut by 5 bases, the J end by 10 bases, with 18 bases between. The CDR3 extends over 14 amino acids. CDR1 and CDR2 from the germline V gene are SGHTA and FQGTGA. The CDR3 sequence is CASSPGLAEYEQFF. The CDR3 bases are TGTGCCAGCAGCCCCGGGTTAGCGGAGTACGAGCAGTTCTTC. Variable domain in full (rest from reference TRBV7-3 and TRBJ2-1): GAGVSQTPSNKVTEKGKYVELRCDPISGHTALYWYRQSLGQGPEFLIYFQGTGAADDSGLPNDRFFAVRPEGSVSTLKIQRTERGDSAVYLCASSPGLAEYEQFFGPGTRLTVL.

The V call is TRBV11-3, the J call TRBJ2-7, with D possibly TRBD2 on 7 matching bases. Trimming stripped 2 bases from V and 5 bases from J, with 13 bases between. CDR1 SGHNT and CDR2 YENEEA come from the germline V gene. This CDR3 has 14 amino acids. CDR3 nucleotides: TGTGCCAGCAGCTTACGGGGGGCAATGGACGAGCAGTACTTC. Amino acids: CASSLRGAMDEQYF.

V and J are TRBV9 and TRBJ2-2, with 10 bases identical to TRBD2. CDR3 length: 16 amino acids. V shed 4 bases and J 6 bases; nucleotides not matched to a gene: 9. The germline V gene encodes CDR1 SGDLS and CDR2 YYNGEE. The chain's CDR3 is CASSPGASGSAGELFF. The DNA of the CDR3 is TGTGCCAGCAGCCCCGGGGCTAGCGGGAGCGCCGGGGAGCTGTTTTTT.

The V and J genes are TRBV30 and TRBJ2-7, with 9 positions matching TRBD1. The CDR3 has 18 amino acids. Unmatched junction bases numbered 22, after V lost 6 bases and J lost 4 bases. CDR1 is GTSNPN, CDR2 SVGIG, per germline (reference sequence). The CDR3 protein is CACLRLGQGPDLWYEQYF. The CDR3, as DNA: TGTGCCTGCCTCCGGTTGGGACAGGGTCCCGATCTGTGGTACGAGCAGTACTTC. The entire variable domain, with the rest obtained from reference TRBV30 and TRBJ2-7, is as follows: SQTIHQWPATLVQPVGSPLSLECTVEGTSNPNLYWYRQAAGRGLQLLFYSVGIGQISSEVPQNLSASRPQDRQFILSSKKLLLSDSGFYLCACLRLGQGPDLWYEQYFGPGTRLTVT.

The chain is built from TRBV24-1 and TRBJ2-6; the D is unclear. CDR3 length: 13 residues. Trimming left V 9 bases short and J 0 bases short, with 5 bases between. The germline V gene has CDR1 KGHDR and CDR2 SFDVKD. The CDR3 region is CATSSSGANVLTF. The CDR3 bases are TGTGCCACCTCTAGCTCTGGGGCCAACGTCCTGACTTTC.

The rearrangement links TRBV4-1 to TRBJ2-1; 9 bases align to TRBD2. Trimming cost V 4 bases and J 8 bases; bases outside gene matches: 9. The CDR3 consists of 15 residues. CDR1 and CDR2 from the germline V gene are MGHRA and YSYEKL. CDR3 sequence reads: CASSLLAGAGDEQFF. CDR3 bases: TGCGCCAGCAGCCTCTTAGCGGGAGCGGGGGATGAGCAGTTCTTC.